The clone carrying this T cell receptor beta chain was seen a few times. Germline CDR1 reads SEHNR; CDR2 reads FQNEAQ (reference sequence). The V end lost 5 bases, the J end lost 0 bases, and 23 bases lay between the germline ends. This CDR3 has 19 amino acids. This table comes from immunoSEQ multiplex PCR, and its TCRdb copy is limited to in-frame clones, with some not included. The sample comprises more than 45,000 clones, roughly 92% of which are singletons, and roughly 0.85% rests with the top ten. This sample is part of a study of T cell changes during pregnancy in multiple sclerosis. The sample was CD4+ T cells from peripheral blood mononuclear cells, taken in the second trimester of pregnancy. The receptor comes from a female donor in good health, enrolled as a control in a pregnancy study. The chain employs TRBV7-9 and TRBJ2-1, with D possibly being TRBD2 (6 bases). This CDR3 is CASSTRVGRGDFSYNEQFF. The CDR3, as DNA: TGTGCCAGCAGCACCAGGGTCGGGCGGGGCGATTTCTCCTACAATGAGCAGTTCTTC.